This TCR beta chain stems from a study of blood T cell repertoires in COVID-19. Study summary: From T cells, B-cell-depleted T cells, or PBMCs came the material, which was cDNA or gDNA.

This clone was detected once. Assay: immunoSEQ multiplex PCR; the TCRdb copy retains only in-frame clones and omits some. Of approximately 300,000 clones listed, 70% to 90% are singletons. The V and J ends lost 5 bases and 6 bases, in that order; junction bases with no gene match: 19. Germline V gives CDR1 SGHAT, CDR2 FQNNGV. There are 18 residues in the CDR3. Self-reported history from a screening survey and questionnaire set each donor's cohort. Donors of Cohort 3 who recovered were those that had two negative PCRs, clearance, or symptom resolution. The material sequenced was PBMCs or T cells enriched from blood (not recorded which). The sequence was collected from a woman in her thirties who had recovered from COVID-19. The chain employs TRBV11-2 and TRBJ1-5; 7 nucleotides agree with TRBD1. CDR3 nucleotide sequence: TGTGCCAGCAGCCCGACCCGACAGGGAACGGGTAGGGGTCAGCCCCAGCATTTT. Protein product: CASSPTRQGTGRGQPQHF.